This T cell receptor beta chain comes out of a study of cytomegalovirus exposure and HLA in healthy donors. Points from the study as a whole: TCR beta V segments were, for the most part, productive about 87% or about 30% of the time in an earlier analysis. The investigators catalogued 150 to 200 TCR beta chains as cytomegalovirus-associated. What a later analysis showed was that several of the most significant clusters appeared linked to common viral pathogens. Later analysis identified a missense DCLRE1C variant that was linked to TCR beta V- and J-gene trimming.

Worth noting for this clone: The target antigen is unknown.

The PCR ran on 60 Vbeta and 13 Jbeta primers. The table came from immunoSEQ multiplex PCR; TCRdb's copy has only in-frame clones and leaves some out. The sample includes about 65,000 clones, 70% to 80% of them seen just once. Sequenced input: PBMCs. The receptor was derived from a girl under 18 in good health and CMV-seropositive.

The CDR3 reads CASSAGQGMNTEAFF. CDR3 sequence (DNA): TGTGCCAGCTCAGCCGGACAGGGAATGAACACTGAAGCTTTCTTT. The chain carries TRBV18 and TRBJ1-1, with 8 bases identical to TRBD1. The V gene end was trimmed by 5 bases and the J gene end by 0 bases; junction bases not matched to a gene: 5. This CDR3 is 15 amino acids long. Per germline, CDR1 KGHSH and CDR2 LQKENI.